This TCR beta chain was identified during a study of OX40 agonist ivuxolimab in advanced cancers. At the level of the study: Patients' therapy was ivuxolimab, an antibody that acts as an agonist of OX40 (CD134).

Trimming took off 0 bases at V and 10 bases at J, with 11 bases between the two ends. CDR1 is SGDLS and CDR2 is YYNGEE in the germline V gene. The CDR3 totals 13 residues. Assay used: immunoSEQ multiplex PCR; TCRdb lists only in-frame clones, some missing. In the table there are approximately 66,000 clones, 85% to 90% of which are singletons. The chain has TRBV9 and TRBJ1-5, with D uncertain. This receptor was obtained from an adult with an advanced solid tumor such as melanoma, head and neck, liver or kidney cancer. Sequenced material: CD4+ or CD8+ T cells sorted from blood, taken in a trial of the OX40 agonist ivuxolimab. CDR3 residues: CASSVEGGPPQHF. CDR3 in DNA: TGTGCCAGCAGCGTAGAGGGTGGTCCTCCCCAGCATTTT. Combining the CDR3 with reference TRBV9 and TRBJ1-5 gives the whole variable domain DSGVTQTPKHLITATGQRVTLRCSPRSGDLSVYWYQQSLDQGLQFLIQYYNGEERAKGNILERFSAQQFPDLHSELNLSSLELGDSALYFCASSVEGGPPQHFGDGTRLSIL.